The T cell receptor beta chain described here comes from a study of shared clonotypes between healthy human individuals. Overall study results and limits: Generally, naive subsets came out with larger estimated richness than memory subsets. Only a few donors were included, so the genetic and exposure-history diversity represented was limited.

As defined, naive CD8 cells were CD45RO-negative and positively selected for CCR7, with terminally differentiated effector memory CD45RA+ cells excluded. Sequencing used immunoSEQ multiplex PCR; TCRdb keeps in-frame clones, though not all of them. The data hold 600,000 or so clones, with 85% to 95% observed a single time. This clone occurred once. Its target is not known. Material for sequencing was naive CD8+ T cells sorted from blood. The clonotype comes from a woman aged 30 to 39 in good health.

In DNA form, the CDR3 reads TGTGCCAGCAGCCCCGGGACTAGCGGGAGGATAGGGGAGCAGTTCTTC. This gives the protein CASSPGTSGRIGEQFF. The chain uses TRBV5-8 and TRBJ2-1, with TRBD2 identical over 15 bases. The trim removed 4 bases at V and 10 bases at J, leaving 9 bases unmatched. Germline V lookup: CDR1 SGHTS, CDR2 YDEGEE. The CDR3 is 16 residues long.